What follows are 30 T cell receptor beta chains derived from one specimen sequenced in a study of vaccination effects on CD4 cells after COVID-19. Sequencing was performed with immunoSEQ multiplex PCR; in TCRdb, only in-frame clones are kept and a portion is missing. The sample lists nearly 50,000 clones; 74% were seen once. Following culture for ten to eleven days, CD4+ T cells were isolated. A positive SARS-CoV-2 PCR test fell between March and December 2020. Participants each got two BNT162b2 or mRNA-1273 vaccine doses. No cognate antigen is known for these TCRs. The material was CD4+ T cells from PBMCs cultured without peptide, obtained after COVID-19 vaccination. The origin of the receptors is a human donor who had a prior SARS-CoV-2 infection.

The gene calls are TRBV30 and TRBJ1-1; D is ambiguous. V shed 2 bases and J shed 4 bases, with 17 bases lying between them. Germline V lookup: CDR1 GTSNPN, CDR2 SVGIG (reference sequence). This CDR3 has 15 amino acids. The CDR3 DNA reads TGTGCCTGGAGTCATATTTGGCCCCGTATCACTGAAGCTTTCTTT. Amino acids: CAWSHIWPRITEAFF.

This chain links TRBV5-1 with TRBJ2-7, with 9 bases identical to TRBD1. The CDR3 contains 16 residues. Germline lookup yields CDR1 SGHRS and CDR2 YFSETQ. The V gene end was trimmed by 4 bases and the J gene end by 5 bases; junction bases not matched to a gene: 13. CDR3 region: CASSVGGTGNFHEQYF. Written as DNA, the CDR3 is TGCGCCAGCAGCGTAGGTGGGACAGGGAACTTCCACGAGCAGTACTTC.

The J gene is TRBJ2-5, the V gene TRBV30; 8 nucleotides align to TRBD1. This CDR3 spans 14 amino acids. V lost 2 bases to trimming and J lost 4 bases; unmatched junction nucleotides: 6. Germline V gives CDR1 GTSNPN, CDR2 SVGIG (reference sequence). In DNA, the CDR3 is TGTGCCTGGAGTATTGGGACAGGTAGAGAGACCCAGTACTTC. Translated: CAWSIGTGRETQYF.

The chain recombines TRBV11-3 with TRBJ2-7; no firm D call. Germline CDR1 SGHNT, CDR2 YENEEA. The CDR3 extends over 13 amino acids. V lost 4 bases to trimming and J lost 5 bases, with 12 bases between them. CDR3 region: CASSSSITHEQYF. DNA of the CDR3: TGTGCCAGCAGCTCCAGCATAACACACGAGCAGTACTTC.

The chain combines TRBV10-3 with TRBJ2-1, with D uncertain. V lost 6 bases and J lost 7, with 7 bases in between. Per the germline V gene, CDR1 is ENHRY and CDR2 is SYGVKD. The CDR3 extends over 11 amino acids. Here the CDR3 reads CAISLMNEQFF. The CDR3 coding sequence is TGTGCCATCAGCCTAATGAATGAGCAGTTCTTC.

This chain joins TRBV3-1 (or the pseudogene TRBV3-2) and TRBJ2-5; D not resolved. CDR1 LGHDT and CDR2 YNNKEL come from the germline V gene (reference sequence). The CDR3 is 12 amino acids. Trimming stripped 3 bases from V and 4 bases from J, with 6 bases between. The CDR3 DNA sequence: TGTGCCAGCAGCCATATGGGAGAGACCCAGTACTTC. Translated, it gives CASSHMGETQYF.

This clone has just a few counts. The rearrangement uses TRBV6-5 and TRBJ1-6; D remains ambiguous. Germline values: CDR1 MNHEY, CDR2 SVGAGI. The CDR3 length is 16 residues. With 3 bases removed from V and 7 bases from J, the gap between germline ends came to 16 bases. The CDR3 loop is CASSYGPGESNSPLHF. The CDR3 nucleotides read TGTGCCAGCAGTTATGGGCCCGGGGAGTCAAATTCACCCCTCCACTTT.

This sequence joins TRBV27 and TRBJ2-5, with D tentatively TRBD1 (5 bases). The germline V gene encodes CDR1 MNHEY and CDR2 SMNVEV (reference sequence). V was trimmed by 5 bases and J by 7 bases, leaving 17 bases between them. The CDR3 sequence is 14 residues long. In nucleotides, the CDR3 is TGTGCCAGCAGTGCCCGGGCGGATCAGGGGACCCAGTACTTC. Translating it yields CASSARADQGTQYF.

This clone showed up just a few times. CDR3 amino acids: CASSPEGTSGNTIYF. The CDR3 DNA reads TGTGCCAGCAGCCCAGAGGGGACCTCTGGAAACACCATATATTTT. The chain recombines TRBV4-2 with TRBJ1-3; the D gene is possibly TRBD1 (5 bases). Germline CDR1 LGHNA, CDR2 YNFKEQ. V lost 4 bases to trimming and J lost 0 bases, with 10 bases between them. The CDR3 runs 15 residues.

This chain uses TRBV7-8 with TRBJ1-5, with 10 bases lining up with TRBD1. CDR3 length equals 17 residues. V gave up 6 bases and J gave up 1 base; unmatched junction bases: 9. Germline-derived CDR1 and CDR2 are SGHVS and FQNEAQ. The CDR3 region is CASSQDRGRLSNQPQHF. DNA for the CDR3: TGTGCCAGCAGTCAAGACAGGGGGCGTTTGAGCAATCAGCCCCAGCATTTT.

The chain links TRBV15 to TRBJ2-3, with no clear D. The CDR3 extends over 13 amino acids. V lost 0 bases, J lost 7 bases, and 8 bases lay in between. Germline V lookup: CDR1 LNHNV, CDR2 YYDKDF (reference sequence). The CDR3 region is CATSRDSENTQYF. The CDR3 DNA sequence: TGTGCCACCAGCAGAGATTCGGAAAATACGCAGTATTTT.

This clone was found a few times. The chain recombines TRBV5-1 with TRBJ2-1, with 9 bases that match TRBD2. The junction had 9 bases not matched to a gene; V was cut back by 1 base and J by 7 bases. The CDR3 sequence is 16 residues long. Looked up from germline, CDR1 is SGHRS and CDR2 is YFSETQ. The CDR3 coding sequence is TGCGCCAGCAGCTTGAGGGCGGGGGGGCTCGGTAATGAGCAGTTCTTC. Translation gives CASSLRAGGLGNEQFF.

V is TRBV18 and J is TRBJ2-7; D possibly matches TRBD1 or TRBD2 (5 bases each). The CDR3 spans 13 residues. Germline CDR1 KGHSH, CDR2 LQKENI. V lost 2 bases, J lost 5 bases, and 10 bases lay in between. The CDR3 sequence is CASSPGGEHEQYF. Written as DNA, the CDR3 is TGTGCCAGCTCACCAGGGGGTGAGCACGAGCAGTACTTC.

J is TRBJ2-2 and V is TRBV5-1; 10 bases align to TRBD1. The CDR3 contains 15 residues. CDR1 is SGHRS and CDR2 is YFSETQ in the germline V gene. J was trimmed by 7 bases and V by 3 bases; bases with no gene match: 6. The CDR3 sequence is CASSWGQGPGGELFF. The CDR3 coding sequence is TGCGCCAGCAGCTGGGGACAGGGGCCGGGCGGGGAGCTGTTTTTT.

This clone showed up just a few times. The chain uses TRBV7-9 and TRBJ1-1; maybe TRBD1 (5 bases). V lost 3 bases, J lost 3 bases, and 8 bases lay in between. CDR1 and CDR2 from the germline V gene are SEHNR and FQNEAQ (reference sequence). The CDR3 consists of 13 residues. The CDR3 DNA is TGTGCCAGCAGCTTCGGCAGGGACACTGAAGCTTTCTTT. It encodes CASSFGRDTEAFF.

In this sample, this clone turned up once. The chain joins TRBV19 to TRBJ2-6, with a weak D call TRBD2 (6 bases). The CDR3 sequence is 16 residues long. V was clipped by 8 bases and J by 3 bases, with 17 bases between them. Germline V gene sequence: CDR1 LNHDA, CDR2 SQIVND (reference sequence). The chain's CDR3 is CASFGSRGYGANVLTF. Here the CDR3 DNA reads TGTGCCAGTTTTGGGTCCCGGGGGTATGGGGCCAACGTCCTGACTTTC.

The chain employs TRBV2 and TRBJ1-6, with TRBD1 matching over 7 bases. The CDR3 runs 16 residues. The germline V gene encodes CDR1 SNHLY and CDR2 FYNNEI. V was clipped by 6 bases and J by 4 bases; unmatched bases: 9. The CDR3 coding sequence is TGTGCCAGCAGCCCGGGACAGAGAGAATATAATTCACCCCTCCACTTT. Protein: CASSPGQREYNSPLHF.

By frequency in the sample, this clone is medium-sized. The chain uses TRBV19 and TRBJ1-1, with D uncertain. The germline V and J ends were trimmed by 6 bases and 1 base, with 9 bases remaining between them. This CDR3 contains 13 residues. Per germline, CDR1 LNHDA and CDR2 SQIVND (reference sequence). The CDR3 loop reads CASSVQRNTEAFF. Written as DNA, the CDR3 is TGTGCCAGTAGCGTACAGAGGAACACTGAAGCTTTCTTT.

This clone occurred a few times. The CDR3 loop is CASSSLAGDVDNEQFF. The DNA for the CDR3 is TGTGCCAGCTCCTCCCTTGCGGGGGATGTGGACAATGAGCAGTTCTTC. The V gene is TRBV2, the J gene TRBJ2-1; 7 nucleotides line up with TRBD2. The trim removed 8 bases at V and 5 bases at J, leaving 15 bases unmatched. The germline V gene has CDR1 SNHLY and CDR2 FYNNEI. This CDR3 spans 16 amino acids.

This clone was picked up a small number of times. The CDR3 DNA sequence: TGTGCCAGCAGTGGACAGGGGGCCAACACTGAAGCTTTCTTT. It yields the protein CASSGQGANTEAFF. The genes are TRBV2 and TRBJ1-1; 10 bases match TRBD1. The CDR3 consists of 14 residues. With V trimmed by 4 bases and J by 2 bases, 1 base remained unmatched. Germline CDR1 and CDR2: SNHLY and FYNNEI.

The chain combines TRBV28 with TRBJ2-7; 7 positions match TRBD1. CDR3 length equals 14 residues. J lost 5 bases, V lost 6 bases, and 10 bases had no gene match. CDR1 is MDHEN, CDR2 SYDVKM, per germline. Here the CDR3 DNA reads TGTGCCAGCAGCCGGGTGCAAACAGGGGACGAGCAGTACTTC. As protein: CASSRVQTGDEQYF.

The J gene is TRBJ1-6, the V gene TRBV11-2; D call uncertain. The ends were cut back, 5 bases at V and 7 bases at J, with 12 bases in the middle. This CDR3 is 14 amino acids long. Looked up from germline, CDR1 is SGHAT and CDR2 is FQNNGV. CDR3 residues: CASSINMDNSPLHF. CDR3 nucleotide sequence: TGTGCCAGCAGCATTAATATGGACAATTCACCCCTCCACTTT.

The chain carries TRBV7-2 and TRBJ1-2; weak D call: TRBD1 (5 bases). V lost 1 base to trimming and J lost 3 bases, with 21 bases between them. The CDR3 loop spans 18 amino acids. Germline CDR1 SGHTA, CDR2 FQGNSA. CDR3 nucleotides: TGTGCCAGCAGCTTAGGGGCGGCAGGGCCGATCCCCGACTATGGCTACACCTTC. Amino acid sequence: CASSLGAAGPIPDYGYTF.

This chain links TRBV6-2 or TRBV6-3 with TRBJ2-1; 14 nucleotides align to TRBD2. V lost 4 bases to trimming and J lost 9 bases; unmatched junction nucleotides: 5. Germline V gene lookup returns CDR1 MNHEY and CDR2 SVGEGT. The CDR3 totals 15 residues. The CDR3, as DNA: TGTGCCAGCAGTTTGGGACTAGCGGGAGTGAGTGAGCAGTTCTTC. This codes for CASSLGLAGVSEQFF.

This clone was detected a few times. V and J are TRBV5-1 and TRBJ1-1; D possibly corresponds to TRBD1 (6 bases). Deletions cut 4 bases from V and 0 bases from J, with 10 bases between. Germline assignment: CDR1 SGHRS and CDR2 YFSETQ. CDR3 length: 14 residues. The CDR3 is CASSIQGVNTEAFF. Here the CDR3 DNA reads TGCGCCAGCAGCATACAGGGTGTGAACACTGAAGCTTTCTTT. Complete variable domain (other parts from reference TRBV5-1 and TRBJ1-1): KAGVTQTPRYLIKTRGQQVTLSCSPISGHRSVSWYQQTPGQGLQFLFEYFSETQRNKGNFPGRFSGRQFSNSRSEMNVSTLELGDSALYLCASSIQGVNTEAFFGQGTRLTVV.

The chain joins TRBV30 to TRBJ1-1, with D possibly matching TRBD1 (5 bases). This CDR3 has 13 residues. V was cut by 1 base and J by 5 bases, with 11 bases left in between. Germline CDR1 is GTSNPN and CDR2 is SVGIG (reference sequence). In nucleotides, the CDR3 is TGTGCCTGGAGTGCCAGGGTCAGGACTGAAGCTTTCTTT. Encoded protein: CAWSARVRTEAFF.

This clone was detected a few times. The chain employs TRBV2 and TRBJ1-2, with no clear D. Trimming took 2 bases from V and 5 from J, leaving 18 bases between them. This CDR3 has 16 amino acids. Germline V gene data show CDR1 as SNHLY and CDR2 as FYNNEI. CDR3 loop: CASSEWSLRSGYGYTF. CDR3 coding DNA: TGTGCCAGCAGTGAATGGTCTCTACGATCGGGGTATGGCTACACCTTC.

This chain uses TRBV4-1 with TRBJ2-2; 7 nucleotides align to TRBD1. This CDR3 is built from 17 residues. CDR1 and CDR2 from the germline V gene are MGHRA and YSYEKL. V shed 5 bases and J 5 bases; nucleotides not matched to a gene: 14. CDR3 sequence (DNA): TGCGCCAGCAGCGAAAGACGGACAGGTCCACCGACCGGGGAGCTGTTTTTT. It is translated as CASSERRTGPPTGELFF.

The chain joins TRBV2 to TRBJ2-1; D is ambiguous. Germline values: CDR1 SNHLY, CDR2 FYNNEI. The V and J ends lost 9 bases and 5 bases respectively, with 8 bases between them. The CDR3 runs 11 residues. The CDR3 region is CASSFDNEQFF. CDR3 nucleotide sequence: TGTGCCAGTTCATTCGACAATGAGCAGTTCTTC.

This sequence joins TRBV2 and TRBJ2-3; D gene uncertain. V was cut by 6 bases and J by 0 bases, with 16 bases left in between. This CDR3 contains 16 residues. CDR1 is SNHLY, CDR2 FYNNEI, per germline. The CDR3 loop reads CASRHITRYSTDTQYF. The CDR3 bases are TGTGCCAGCAGACATATTACAAGGTATAGCACAGATACGCAGTATTTT.